One T cell receptor (beta chain) is described in this entry. Its antigen is currently unknown. The sample comes from a study of long-term antiretroviral therapy in people with HIV. Whole-study findings and limits: Repertoire composition at all time points was dominated by clones that had expanded before ART.

Assay version v3.0 of immunoSEQ was used, and it was run at survey level. Produced via immunoSEQ multiplex PCR; TCRdb's table is partial and in-frame only. The sample contains some 31,000 clones, 95% to 98% of which appear only once. This clonotype was obtained from a man younger than 40 with HIV. This sample comprised unsorted PBMCs, obtained 7.6 years after starting antiretroviral therapy.

In DNA, the CDR3 is TGTGCCAGCTCACCATTTCCTCCAGGGAGGGGGGATCAGCCCCAGCATTTT. Encoded protein: CASSPFPPGRGDQPQHF. This chain connects TRBV18 to TRBJ1-5; D might be TRBD1 (6 bases). The CDR3 is 17 residues long. CDR1 KGHSH and CDR2 LQKENI come from the germline V gene. The V gene lost 2 bases and the J gene lost 5 bases, with 19 bases spanning the gap.